This T cell receptor (beta chain) was observed in a study of blood T cells in healthy people across ages. Overall study results and limits: Getting older went along with TCR beta diversity per million T cells dropping roughly linearly.

To note about this clonotype: The antigen is undetermined.

Per the germline V gene, CDR1 is DFQATT and CDR2 is SNEGSKA (reference sequence). With 3 bases clipped from V and 11 bases from J, the junction kept 25 bases outside the gene matches. CDR3 size: 19 residues. A second PCR, run for about 7 to 12 cycles, used a sample-barcoded 5' primer plus a J-beta primer mix. In TCRdb, the 5' RACE reads were re-called with MiXCR into one record per CDR3 protein. This sample has more than 700,000 distinct CDR3 sequences; about 55% occur once, and the top ten carry about 38%. This clonotype was obtained from a man older than 75 in good health. The chain combines TRBV20-1 with TRBJ2-3; 11 positions match TRBD2. The sequenced sample was blood. CDR3 in amino acids: CSARPSGASGRTGFVEQYF. CDR3 nucleotide sequence: TGCAGTGCTAGGCCTTCGGGGGCTAGCGGGAGGACGGGGTTTGTTGAGCAGTATTTT.